This TCR beta chain stems from a study of T-cell memory formation after mild COVID-19. Study-wide background: TCR clusters were mostly confined to one donor each.

A word on this clonotype: Its antigen is as yet unknown.

Trimming cost V 2 bases and J 5 bases; bases outside gene matches: 2. In germline, CDR1 is DFQATT, CDR2 SNEGSKA (reference sequence). The length of the CDR3 is 13 residues. Study results and caveats: Second-wave clones with a day 37 peak had unconfirmed SARS-CoV-2 specificity. Chiefly within CM and EM were the contracting CD4+ clones; CD8+ ones were within EMRA. While clones contracting from day 15 to 85 were balanced between CD4 and CD8, later expanders leaned CD4+.

TCRdb reprocessed the 5' RACE reads via MiXCR and lists one record per CDR3 protein. The sample contains 200,000 to 250,000 distinct CDR3 sequences, 15% to 20% of which appear only once. Specimen: PBMCs or a T cell subset sorted from them (not recorded which). This chain joins TRBV20-1 and TRBJ2-2; 7 bases agree with TRBD2. The receptor's source is a man younger than 30 who had mild COVID-19 (a few samples of this study predate the infection). Cell type and time point are not known. The CDR3 loop reads CSARKGGTGELFF. DNA of the CDR3: TGCAGTGCTAGAAAGGGAGGGACCGGGGAGCTGTTTTTT.